These T cell receptor beta chains were read from a single sample in a study of blood T cell repertoires in COVID-19. Clones were read by immunoSEQ multiplex PCR, and TCRdb kept only the in-frame ones, dropping some. This sample carries 200,000 to 250,000 clones, about 87% of them seen once, and the ten largest clones take just over 2.5%. The sequencing input was PBMCs or T cells enriched from blood (not recorded which). These receptors were taken from a woman aged 25 to 39 who had recovered from COVID-19. The CDR3 runs from the conserved cysteine through the conserved F or W. A D gene is named only where the DNA matches it firmly. Clone size is not always given. Where it is, it says once, few, many or a class for expanded clones.

v_gene,d_gene,abundance,j_gene,CDR3aa,CDR3nt
TRBV19,TRBD1,.,TRBJ2-7,CASRQGGNEQYF,TGTGCCAGTAGACAGGGGGGAAACGAGCAGTACTTC
TRBV6-5,TRBD1,.,TRBJ1-1,CASSYNTGGTEAFF,TGTGCCAGCAGTTACAACACAGGGGGCACTGAAGCTTTCTTT
TRBV19,TRBD1,once,TRBJ1-4,CASRIQGEGEKLFF,TGTGCCAGTAGAATACAGGGGGAAGGGGAAAAACTGTTTTTT
TRBV7-3,TRBD1,.,TRBJ1-6,CASSWDSNSPLHF,TGTGCCAGCAGTTGGGACAGTAATTCACCCCTCCACTTT
TRBV11-3,TRBD2,.,TRBJ2-1,CASSEGLAEQFF,TGTGCCAGCAGCGAGGGACTAGCGGAGCAGTTCTTC
TRBV24-1,.,.,TRBJ1-5,CATADTAYSNQPQHF,TGTGCCACCGCCGACACAGCCTATAGCAATCAGCCCCAGCATTTT
TRBV10-3,TRBD1,.,TRBJ1-1,CAIKPGQGVGTEAFF,TGTGCCATCAAACCGGGACAGGGGGTAGGCACTGAAGCTTTCTTT
TRBV5-6,TRBD2,.,TRBJ2-1,CASSLGVAGAYNEQFF,TGTGCCAGCAGCTTGGGGGTAGCGGGGGCCTACAATGAGCAGTTCTTC
TRBV2,.,.,TRBJ2-1,CASSGGVDEQFF,TGTGCCAGCAGTGGGGGGGTAGATGAGCAGTTCTTC
TRBV12-3/TRBV12-4,.,.,TRBJ1-1,CASTGSAEAFF,TGTGCCAGCACAGGGTCTGCTGAAGCTTTCTTT
TRBV7-8,.,.,TRBJ1-2,CASSPGIWVINYGYTF,TGTGCCAGCAGCCCCGGGATCTGGGTTATTAACTATGGCTACACCTTC
TRBV19,.,.,TRBJ1-5,CASSQGVGGQPQHF,TGTGCCAGTAGTCAAGGTGTAGGGGGTCAGCCCCAGCATTTT
TRBV14,TRBD2,.,TRBJ2-5,CASSQARFSGQETQYF,TGTGCCAGCAGCCAAGCCAGGTTTAGCGGGCAAGAGACCCAGTACTTC
TRBV3-1/TRBV3-2,TRBD2,.,TRBJ2-5,CASSLPGGGVETQYF,TGTGCCAGCAGCCTACCGGGAGGAGGGGTGGAGACCCAGTACTTC
TRBV6-5,.,.,TRBJ2-7,CASSYAGVVYEQYF,TGTGCCAGCAGTTACGCAGGGGTAGTCTACGAGCAGTACTTC
TRBV28,.,.,TRBJ1-2,CASIPRGDYGYTF,TGTGCCAGCATTCCCAGGGGTGACTATGGCTACACCTTC
TRBV19,.,.,TRBJ1-6,CASRLTGMSSYNSPLHF,TGTGCCAGCCGATTGACGGGAATGAGCTCCTATAATTCACCCCTCCACTTT
TRBV7-8,.,.,TRBJ2-6,CASSSRFNDISGDSGANVLTF,TGTGCCAGCAGCTCTAGATTTAATGACATATCGGGGGACTCTGGGGCCAACGTCCTGACTTTC
TRBV27,.,.,TRBJ2-5,CASSLSRQGQETQYF,TGTGCCAGCAGTTTATCACGGCAGGGACAAGAGACCCAGTACTTC
TRBV3-1/TRBV3-2,.,.,TRBJ2-7,CASSRSGEQYF,TGTGCCAGCAGCCGTTCGGGGGAGCAGTACTTC
TRBV27,.,.,TRBJ1-5,CASSFPGGAQHF,TGTGCCAGCAGTTTCCCCGGGGGGGCCCAGCATTTT
TRBV15,.,once,TRBJ1-2,CATSRDVRTNYGYTF,TGTGCCACCAGCAGAGATGTGAGGACAAACTATGGCTACACCTTC
TRBV29-1,TRBD1,.,TRBJ1-2,CSVAGQGDGYTF,TGCAGCGTTGCGGGACAGGGGGATGGCTACACCTTC
TRBV3-1/TRBV3-2,.,.,TRBJ1-3,CASSQDHQGNTIYF,TGTGCCAGCAGCCAAGATCATCAGGGAAACACCATATATTTT
TRBV4-1,TRBD2,.,TRBJ2-5,CASSSSGGDQETQYF,TGCGCCAGCAGCAGTAGCGGGGGGGACCAAGAGACCCAGTACTTC
TRBV3-1/TRBV3-2,.,.,TRBJ2-1,CASSQGVRGALDEQFF,TGTGCCAGCAGCCAAGGCGTTCGGGGGGCTCTGGATGAGCAGTTCTTC
TRBV9,.,once,TRBJ2-7,CASSVMGSRGEQYF,TGTGCCAGCAGCGTAATGGGGAGTCGTGGGGAGCAGTACTTC
TRBV7-9,.,.,TRBJ1-1,CASSSSKEVNTEAFF,TGTGCCAGCAGCTCTAGCAAGGAAGTGAACACTGAAGCTTTCTTT
TRBV9,TRBD1,.,TRBJ2-3,CASSVGTGSTDTQYF,TGTGCCAGCAGCGTAGGGACAGGGAGCACAGATACGCAGTATTTT
TRBV18,.,.,TRBJ1-2,CASSEALVYGYTF,TGTGCCAGCTCAGAGGCCCTCGTCTATGGCTACACCTTC
TRBV6-5,.,.,TRBJ1-2,CASSKDSAHYGYTF,TGTGCCAGCAGTAAGGACAGTGCGCACTATGGCTACACCTTC
TRBV6-2/TRBV6-3,.,.,TRBJ1-2,CASSYSGAQGVGYTF,TGTGCCAGCAGTTACTCGGGCGCCCAGGGTGTTGGCTACACCTTC
TRBV27,.,.,TRBJ2-2,CASSQQADTGELFF,TGTGCCAGCAGTCAACAGGCAGACACCGGGGAGCTGTTTTTT
TRBV3-1/TRBV3-2,.,.,TRBJ1-4,CASSRQSEKLFF,TGTGCCAGCAGCCGCCAGTCTGAAAAACTGTTTTTT
TRBV3-1/TRBV3-2,.,.,TRBJ1-1,CASSQDAGNTEAFF,TGTGCCAGCAGCCAAGATGCAGGGAACACTGAAGCTTTCTTT
TRBV19,TRBD1,.,TRBJ1-5,CASKPGQGQGNKNQPQHF,TGTGCCAGTAAGCCGGGACAGGGGCAAGGCAACAAGAATCAGCCCCAGCATTTT
TRBV7-2,.,.,TRBJ1-3,CASSYTGSYSGNTIYF,TGTGCCAGCAGCTACACAGGGTCATACTCTGGAAACACCATATATTTT
TRBV7-2,.,.,TRBJ2-5,CASSLGSVQETQYF,TGTGCCAGCAGCTTAGGATCGGTTCAAGAGACCCAGTACTTC
TRBV7-9,.,few,TRBJ2-1,CASSLWDSSSYNEQFF,TGTGCCAGCAGCCTTTGGGACTCGAGCTCCTACAATGAGCAGTTCTTC
TRBV7-2,TRBD2,.,TRBJ2-5,CASSLSGRETQYF,TGTGCCAGCAGCTTAAGCGGGAGAGAGACCCAGTACTTC
TRBV19,TRBD1,.,TRBJ2-3,CASSSPWTGGTDTQYF,TGTGCCAGTAGTAGCCCTTGGACAGGGGGCACAGATACGCAGTATTTT
TRBV15,TRBD1,.,TRBJ1-1,CATSRGDRVATEAFF,TGTGCCACCAGCAGAGGGGACAGGGTAGCCACTGAAGCTTTCTTT
TRBV4-2,TRBD1,.,TRBJ1-2,CASSPDRVSGYTF,TGTGCCAGCAGCCCTGACAGGGTTTCTGGCTACACCTTC
TRBV6-5,TRBD1,few,TRBJ1-4,CASSYLHRGKGEKLFF,TGTGCCAGCAGTTACCTTCACAGGGGAAAAGGTGAAAAACTGTTTTTT
TRBV11-1,TRBD2,once,TRBJ2-7,CASSRLAGREYEQYF,TGTGCCAGCAGCCGGCTAGCGGGGCGAGAGTACGAGCAGTACTTC
TRBV5-5,.,.,TRBJ2-7,CASSLQEGMGQYF,TGTGCCAGCAGCTTGCAGGAGGGAATGGGGCAGTACTTC